This T cell receptor beta chain was profiled in a study of tumor-infiltrating lymphocytes in primary liver carcinoma. CDR3 length: 11 residues. With V trimmed by 5 bases and J by 6 bases, 0 bases remained unmatched. CDR1 and CDR2 from the germline V gene are SEHNR and FQNEAQ (reference sequence). TCR beta cDNA came from around 500 ng total RNA, primed with a constant-region primer. Modified slightly, ARM-PCR produced TCR beta libraries over three nested multiplex PCR rounds. The study ran its first two PCR rounds for approximately 10 cycles each, using TRBV1-TRBV30 forward primers and a C-beta reverse primer. TCRdb called the multiplex PCR reads again in MiXCR, with one record for every CDR3 protein. The sample has 300,000 to 350,000 distinct CDR3 sequences; around three fifths are singletons. For blood RNA, unsorted whole blood served as the source, and germline DNA was extracted too. On this clonotype itself: Given the absence of the conserved phenylalanine or tryptophan at the CDR3 end, a read error is likely.

This chain uses TRBV7-9 with TRBJ2-7; 8 nucleotides match TRBD1. The specimen sequenced was peripheral blood. The clonotype comes from a man aged 40-49 years with primary liver carcinoma and hepatitis B virus infection. The CDR3 coding sequence is TGTGCCAGCAGCACAGGGGGCGAGCAGTACTTA. Amino acid sequence: CASSTGGEQYL.